These T cell receptor beta chains were read from a single sample in a study of shared clonotypes between healthy human individuals. Assay used: immunoSEQ multiplex PCR; TCRdb lists only in-frame clones, some missing. Here the sample spans 2 million or so clones, about 95% being singletons. The sequenced sample consisted of naive CD8+ T cells sorted from blood. The receptors were gathered from a young man in good health. Both conserved end residues are part of each CDR3. Each record gives: J gene, clone size, D gene, V gene, CDR3 protein, CDR3 DNA. A D gene is named only where the DNA matches it firmly. Clone size is given for some rows only: seen once, a few or many times, or a class if the clone is expanded.

J: TRBJ1-3; size: NA; D: NA; V: TRBV6-5; CDR3: CASSPPQSAGNTIYF; DNA: TGTGCCAGCAGCCCCCCCCAGTCAGCTGGAAACACCATATATTTT
J: TRBJ2-7; size: NA; D: TRBD2; V: TRBV7-2; CDR3: CASSFLPGLAGDEQYF; DNA: TGTGCCAGCAGCTTCCTCCCTGGACTAGCGGGAGACGAGCAGTACTTC
J: TRBJ2-5; size: once; D: TRBD1; V: TRBV29-1; CDR3: CSVAGTGGIETQYF; DNA: TGCAGCGTCGCCGGGACAGGGGGCATAGAGACCCAGTACTTC
J: TRBJ1-1; size: NA; D: NA; V: TRBV19; CDR3: CASSLRSWAEAFF; DNA: TGTGCCAGTAGTCTACGTAGCTGGGCTGAAGCTTTCTTT
J: TRBJ1-2; size: NA; D: TRBD1; V: TRBV6-4; CDR3: CASSASGTGHYGYTF; DNA: TGTGCCAGCAGTGCCTCCGGGACAGGGCACTATGGCTACACCTTC
J: TRBJ2-2; size: once; D: TRBD2; V: TRBV4-2; CDR3: CASSQDPGTSDTGELFF; DNA: TGTGCCAGCAGCCAAGACCCCGGGACTAGCGACACCGGGGAGCTGTTTTTT
J: TRBJ2-1; size: NA; D: NA; V: TRBV4-1; CDR3: CASSQEAGLFYNEQFF; DNA: TGCGCCAGCAGCCAAGAGGCGGGACTCTTCTACAATGAGCAGTTCTTC
J: TRBJ1-1; size: once; D: NA; V: TRBV6-5; CDR3: CASSYEPGGRGTEAFF; DNA: TGTGCCAGCAGTTACGAACCCGGGGGGCGAGGCACTGAAGCTTTCTTT
J: TRBJ1-2; size: NA; D: TRBD1; V: TRBV5-6; CDR3: CASSWPKTGDVYGYTF; DNA: TGTGCCAGCAGCTGGCCCAAGACAGGGGATGTCTATGGCTACACCTTC
J: TRBJ2-1; size: once; D: NA; V: TRBV29-1; CDR3: CSGEESYYNEQFF; DNA: TGCAGCGGAGAAGAGTCCTACTACAATGAGCAGTTCTTC
J: TRBJ2-3; size: NA; D: NA; V: TRBV5-4; CDR3: CASSSERVDTQYF; DNA: TGTGCCAGCAGCTCCGAGCGTGTGGATACGCAGTATTTT
J: TRBJ1-1; size: NA; D: NA; V: TRBV5-1; CDR3: CASSLGDFYSEAFF; DNA: TGCGCCAGCAGCTTGGGGGACTTTTACTCTGAAGCTTTCTTT
J: TRBJ1-2; size: NA; D: NA; V: TRBV7-9; CDR3: CASSAPDSSFYGYTF; DNA: TGTGCCAGCAGCGCCCCGGACAGTTCCTTCTATGGCTACACCTTC
J: TRBJ2-7; size: NA; D: TRBD2; V: TRBV27; CDR3: CASRPLAGGPAGEQYF; DNA: TGTGCCAGCAGACCACTAGCGGGAGGGCCAGCGGGCGAGCAGTACTTC
J: TRBJ2-1; size: NA; D: TRBD2; V: TRBV14; CDR3: CASSQILAGGIEQFF; DNA: TGTGCCAGCAGCCAAATACTAGCGGGAGGAATTGAGCAGTTCTTC
J: TRBJ2-7; size: NA; D: TRBD2; V: TRBV7-9; CDR3: CASSYEGTSGRYEQYF; DNA: TGTGCCAGCAGCTACGAGGGGACTAGCGGGAGGTACGAGCAGTACTTC
J: TRBJ2-2; size: NA; D: NA; V: TRBV29-1; CDR3: CSVLTTNTGELFF; DNA: TGCAGCGTACTTACAACGAACACCGGGGAGCTGTTTTTT
J: TRBJ2-1; size: NA; D: TRBD2; V: TRBV13; CDR3: CASSGPGTSGYNEQFF; DNA: TGTGCCAGCAGCGGTCCCGGGACTAGCGGATACAATGAGCAGTTCTTC
J: TRBJ2-7; size: NA; D: NA; V: TRBV6-5; CDR3: CASSYRQVFYEQYF; DNA: TGTGCCAGCAGTTACCGACAGGTTTTCTACGAGCAGTACTTC
J: TRBJ1-1; size: NA; D: TRBD1; V: TRBV27; CDR3: CASSLETGAMGTEAFF; DNA: TGTGCCAGCAGTTTAGAGACAGGGGCTATGGGCACTGAAGCTTTCTTT
J: TRBJ2-5; size: NA; D: NA; V: TRBV4-3; CDR3: CASSPGEGETQYF; DNA: TGCGCCAGCAGTCCAGGGGAGGGAGAGACCCAGTACTTC
J: TRBJ2-7; size: NA; D: NA; V: TRBV10-2; CDR3: CASSFSSGASYEQYF; DNA: TGCGCCAGCAGTTTTTCATCAGGGGCCTCCTACGAGCAGTACTTC
J: TRBJ2-7; size: NA; D: NA; V: TRBV5-4; CDR3: CASSLSESSYEQYF; DNA: TGTGCCAGCAGCTTATCGGAGAGCTCCTACGAGCAGTACTTC
J: TRBJ2-7; size: NA; D: NA; V: TRBV28; CDR3: CASSLTGSGYEQYF; DNA: TGTGCCAGCAGTTTGACGGGATCTGGCTACGAGCAGTACTTC
J: TRBJ1-2; size: NA; D: NA; V: TRBV6-1; CDR3: CASILRIGGADGYTF; DNA: TGTGCCAGCATCCTAAGAATTGGGGGCGCGGATGGCTACACCTTC
J: TRBJ1-4; size: NA; D: NA; V: TRBV4-2; CDR3: CASSQVAPEKLFF; DNA: TGTGCCAGCAGCCAAGTTGCCCCTGAAAAACTGTTTTTT
J: TRBJ2-2; size: NA; D: TRBD1; V: TRBV7-9; CDR3: CASSLRTGLTGELFF; DNA: TGTGCCAGCAGCCTACGGACAGGGTTGACCGGGGAGCTGTTTTTT
J: TRBJ1-3; size: NA; D: NA; V: TRBV2; CDR3: CASSERPNDSGNTIYF; DNA: TGTGCCAGCAGTGAGCGCCCGAACGACTCTGGAAACACCATATATTTT
J: TRBJ2-2; size: once; D: NA; V: TRBV6-5; CDR3: CASHSVTGELFF; DNA: TGTGCTAGCCACTCTGTCACCGGGGAGCTGTTTTTT
J: TRBJ1-3; size: once; D: TRBD1; V: TRBV13; CDR3: CASELTGAGNTIYF; DNA: TGTGCCAGCGAGCTCACAGGGGCTGGAAACACCATATATTTT
J: TRBJ2-5; size: NA; D: NA; V: TRBV6-6; CDR3: CASSYSRGAEETQYF; DNA: TGTGCCAGCAGTTACTCGAGAGGGGCCGAAGAGACCCAGTACTTC
J: TRBJ1-1; size: NA; D: TRBD1; V: TRBV5-8; CDR3: CASSWDRGSGITEAFF; DNA: TGTGCCAGCAGCTGGGACAGGGGATCAGGGATCACTGAAGCTTTCTTT
J: TRBJ2-5; size: NA; D: NA; V: TRBV7-9; CDR3: CASSPPLQETQYF; DNA: TGTGCCAGCAGCCCTCCCCTACAAGAGACCCAGTACTTC
J: TRBJ2-7; size: NA; D: TRBD1; V: TRBV9; CDR3: CASSFPGQGYEQYF; DNA: TGTGCCAGCAGCTTCCCGGGACAGGGCTACGAGCAGTACTTC
J: TRBJ1-3; size: NA; D: NA; V: TRBV13; CDR3: CASSLSQRSSGNTIYF; DNA: TGTGCCAGCAGCTTGAGTCAGCGGAGCTCTGGAAACACCATATATTTT
J: TRBJ1-1; size: NA; D: NA; V: TRBV19; CDR3: CASSIGGNLNTEAFF; DNA: TGTGCCAGTAGTATAGGGGGGAACCTGAACACTGAAGCTTTCTTT
J: TRBJ2-7; size: NA; D: TRBD1; V: TRBV15; CDR3: CATSRVTGSYEQYF; DNA: TGTGCCACCAGCAGAGTGACAGGGTCCTACGAGCAGTACTTC
J: TRBJ2-1; size: NA; D: NA; V: TRBV27; CDR3: CASSLIDRSYNEQFF; DNA: TGTGCCAGCAGTCTCATAGATAGGTCCTACAATGAGCAGTTCTTC
J: TRBJ2-1; size: NA; D: TRBD2; V: TRBV4-3; CDR3: CASSQDATGGGNEQFF; DNA: TGCGCCAGCAGCCAAGATGCTACGGGAGGGGGCAATGAGCAGTTCTTC
J: TRBJ2-7; size: once; D: TRBD1; V: TRBV6-1; CDR3: CASSEAQTPTGDEQYF; DNA: TGTGCCAGCAGTGAAGCGCAAACCCCGACAGGGGACGAGCAGTACTTC
J: TRBJ2-2; size: NA; D: NA; V: TRBV9; CDR3: CASSVSRERVNTGELFF; DNA: TGTGCCAGCAGCGTATCAAGGGAGAGAGTAAACACCGGGGAGCTGTTTTTT
J: TRBJ2-2; size: NA; D: TRBD1; V: TRBV7-9; CDR3: CASSLPDRAPSTGELFF; DNA: TGTGCCAGCAGCTTACCCGACAGGGCGCCGAGCACCGGGGAGCTGTTTTTT
J: TRBJ1-5; size: NA; D: NA; V: TRBV6-6; CDR3: CASSYGWPVQPQHF; DNA: TGTGCCAGCAGTTACGGATGGCCAGTTCAGCCCCAGCATTTT
J: TRBJ1-1; size: NA; D: TRBD1; V: TRBV2; CDR3: CASRKDRALGMNTEAFF; DNA: TGTGCCAGCAGGAAGGACAGGGCCCTGGGGATGAACACTGAAGCTTTCTTT
J: TRBJ1-5; size: NA; D: TRBD1; V: TRBV27; CDR3: CASWDRGYNQPQHF; DNA: TGTGCCAGCTGGGACAGGGGGTACAATCAGCCCCAGCATTTT
J: TRBJ1-2; size: NA; D: NA; V: TRBV6-7; CDR3: CASSPKRRGTGYTF; DNA: TGTGCCAGCAGCCCTAAACGCCGGGGGACTGGCTACACCTTC
J: TRBJ2-1; size: NA; D: NA; V: TRBV10-2; CDR3: CASSESDSYNEQFF; DNA: TGCGCCAGCAGTGAGTCCGACAGCTACAATGAGCAGTTCTTC
J: TRBJ2-3; size: NA; D: TRBD2; V: TRBV14; CDR3: CASSQEGGLAAQYF; DNA: TGTGCCAGCAGCCAAGAGGGAGGACTAGCGGCGCAGTATTTT
J: TRBJ2-1; size: NA; D: NA; V: TRBV4-3; CDR3: CASSQGESSYNEQFF; DNA: TGCGCCAGCAGCCAAGGCGAGAGCTCCTACAATGAGCAGTTCTTC
J: TRBJ2-2; size: NA; D: NA; V: TRBV4-1; CDR3: CASSLTENTGELFF; DNA: TGCGCCAGCAGCTTGACAGAGAACACCGGGGAGCTGTTTTTT
J: TRBJ1-2; size: NA; D: NA; V: TRBV4-1; CDR3: CASSQAGSYGYTF; DNA: TGCGCCAGCAGCCAAGCGGGATCTTATGGCTACACCTTC